This is a list of T cell receptor beta chains from one sample in a study of tumor-infiltrating lymphocytes in primary liver carcinoma. TCRdb independently ran MiXCR on the multiplex PCR reads; one entry per CDR3 protein. Here the sample spans 180,000 or so distinct CDR3 sequences, less than 65% being singletons. The sample taken for sequencing was peripheral blood. The receptors stem from a man aged 35 to 55 with primary liver carcinoma and hepatitis B virus infection. The CDR3 runs from the conserved cysteine through the conserved F or W. D genes are given only for firm matches. Rows give clone size only sometimes, using once, few, many, or a class for an expanded clone.

TRBD2	TRBJ2-7	TRBV4-2	.	CASSQGTSVRYEQYF	TGTGCCAGCAGCCAAGGGACTAGCGTGAGATACGAGCAGTACTTC
.	TRBJ2-5	TRBV10-3	few	CAISEGQETQYF	TGTGCCATCAGTGAGGGGCAAGAGACCCAGTACTTC
TRBD1	TRBJ2-3	TRBV6-4	.	CASSDSTGDTDTQYF	TGTGCCAGCAGTGACTCGACAGGGGACACAGATACGCAGTATTTT
.	TRBJ2-1	TRBV6-5	.	CASRNHFQEQFF	TGTGCCAGCAGAAACCATTTTCAGGAGCAGTTCTTC
.	TRBJ2-1	TRBV4-1	few	CASSQKTLSSTLAVGGNEQFF	TGCGCCAGCAGCCAAAAGACCCTTTCTAGTACACTAGCCGTCGGAGGCAATGAGCAGTTCTTC
TRBD1	TRBJ2-7	TRBV28	.	CASSLWSGGAFSYEQYF	TGTGCCAGCAGTTTGTGGTCAGGGGGCGCCTTTTCCTACGAGCAGTACTTC
.	TRBJ2-5	TRBV5-6	.	CASSFRGTETQYF	TGTGCCAGCAGCTTTAGGGGAACGGAGACCCAGTACTTC
TRBD2	TRBJ2-1	TRBV4-1	few	CASSQVPLAGVFNEQFF	TGCGCCAGCAGCCAAGTACCACTAGCGGGAGTTTTCAATGAGCAGTTCTTC
TRBD2	TRBJ2-1	TRBV11-2	.	CASSLVWTSTNNEQFF	TGTGCCAGCAGCTTAGTATGGACTAGCACCAACAATGAGCAGTTCTTC
.	TRBJ1-3	TRBV11-2	.	CACSLRFGNTICF	TGTGCCTGCAGCTTACGGTTCGGAAACACCATATGTTTT
.	TRBJ1-3	TRBV6-5	few	CASKPERLGNTIYF	TGTGCCAGCAAACCTGAAAGGCTTGGAAACACCATATATTTT
TRBD1	TRBJ2-5	TRBV10-2	.	CASSGRDRETQYF	TGCGCCAGCAGCGGAAGGGACAGGGAGACCCAGTACTTC
.	TRBJ2-2	TRBV29-1	.	CSVEAASPGELFF	TGCAGCGTTGAAGCGGCCTCCCCCGGGGAGCTGTTTTTT
.	TRBJ2-7	TRBV11-2	.	CASSIGRTIYEQYF	TGTGCTAGCAGCATAGGCCGCACGATTTACGAGCAGTACTTC
.	TRBJ2-7	TRBV6-6	.	CASSYSGLTDF	TGTGCCAGCAGTTACTCGGGGCTAACCGACTTC
.	TRBJ2-2	TRBV11-2	many	CASARPGELFF	TGTGCCAGCGCCCGGCCCGGGGAGCTGTTTTTT
.	TRBJ2-1	TRBV4-1	.	CASSQETRYNEQFF	TGCGCCAGCAGCCAAGAGACTAGATACAATGAGCAGTTCTTC
TRBD2	TRBJ2-5	TRBV4-2	few	CASSHSPGGKETQYF	TGTGCCAGCAGCCATAGTCCGGGGGGAAAAGAGACCCAGTACTTC
TRBD1	TRBJ1-3	TRBV25-1	.	CASSLTGDRGSGNTIYF	TGTGCCAGCAGTCTAACGGGGGACAGGGGCTCTGGAAACACCATATATTTT
TRBD2	TRBJ2-5	TRBV5-1	many	CASSPLAGGSQETQYF	TGCGCCAGCAGCCCCCTAGCGGGAGGATCACAAGAGACCCAGTACTTC
.	TRBJ2-5	TRBV28	.	CASSPRQAIYQETQYF	TGTGCCAGCAGTCCCCGCCAGGCCATATACCAAGAGACCCAGTACTTC
TRBD1	TRBJ2-2	TRBV12-5	.	CASGLVTGTGFSGELFF	TGTGCTAGTGGTTTGGTAACCGGGACAGGGTTTAGCGGGGAGCTGTTTTTT
.	TRBJ1-5	TRBV6-5	many	CASGAGYNQPQHF	TGTGCCAGCGGGGCAGGGTACAATCAGCCCCAGCATTTT
.	TRBJ1-3	TRBV5-5	.	CASSPGMGIGNTIYF	TGTGCCAGCAGCCCGGGCATGGGGATCGGAAACACCATATATTTT
TRBD1	TRBJ1-3	TRBV12-3/TRBV12-4	.	CTSSLSGGGTGVNTIYF	TGTACCAGCAGCCTCTCCGGAGGCGGGACAGGGGTTAACACCATATATTTT
.	TRBJ2-1	TRBV14	.	CASSHGGEQFF	TGTGCCAGCAGCCACGGGGGTGAGCAGTTCTTC
TRBD2	TRBJ2-3	TRBV11-2	once	CTSRIAGRTDTQYF	TGTACTAGCAGAATAGCGGGGCGCACAGATACGCAGTATTTT
.	TRBJ2-5	TRBV12-3/TRBV12-4	few	CASRKGYQETQYF	TGTGCCAGCAGGAAGGGGTACCAAGAGACCCAGTACTTC
.	TRBJ2-5	TRBV7-8	few	CASSLVGGAAETQYF	TGTGCCAGCAGCTTAGTGGGGGGAGCGGCGGAGACCCAGTACTTC
TRBD2	TRBJ2-1	TRBV6-2/TRBV6-3	.	CASSYPTSGRGIDEQFF	TGTGCCAGCAGTTACCCGACTAGCGGGAGGGGCATAGATGAGCAGTTCTTC
TRBD1	TRBJ2-7	TRBV4-1	.	CASSHYGQGHYEQYF	TGCGCCAGCAGCCACTACGGACAGGGTCATTACGAGCAGTACTTC
TRBD1	TRBJ2-2	TRBV12-3/TRBV12-4	.	CASSLGRTGWSGELFF	TGTGCCAGCAGTTTAGGACGGACAGGATGGTCCGGGGAGCTGTTTTTT
.	TRBJ2-2	TRBV6-2/TRBV6-3	.	CASSHQVFMELFF	TGTGCCAGCAGTCATCAGGTCTTTATGGAGCTGTTTTTT
TRBD2	TRBJ2-1	TRBV14	many	CASSSQSGSVYNEQFF	TGTGCCAGCAGCTCTCAGAGCGGGAGTGTCTACAATGAGCAGTTCTTC
.	TRBJ2-7	TRBV11-2	.	CASSITESAYEQYF	TGTGCCAGCAGCATAACCGAAAGTGCCTACGAGCAGTACTTC
.	TRBJ2-3	TRBV11-2	.	CASSLGGTGCTNTQYF	TGTGCCAGCAGCTTAGGGGGAACAGGGTGCACAAATACGCAGTATTTT
.	TRBJ2-5	TRBV6-6	.	CASSSEGQGKTQYF	TGTGCCAGCAGTTCGGAGGGCCAGGGGAAGACCCAGTACTTC
TRBD1	TRBJ2-7	TRBV12-3/TRBV12-4	.	CASSVYRGMDEQYF	TGTGCCAGCAGTGTATACAGGGGCATGGACGAGCAGTACTTC
TRBD2	TRBJ2-7	TRBV4-1	.	CASSHLAGGPRFYEQYF	TGCGCCAGCAGCCACCTAGCGGGAGGGCCGAGGTTCTACGAGCAGTACTTC
.	TRBJ2-7	TRBV6-5	many	CASSYARDSHYEQYF	TGTGCCAGCAGTTACGCGCGGGACTCCCACTACGAGCAGTACTTC
TRBD1	TRBJ2-3	TRBV6-5	.	CASSDRGGGDTRYF	TGTGCCAGCAGTGACAGGGGTGGAGGGGATACGCGGTATTTT
.	TRBJ2-7	TRBV5-5	few	CAKSPGVGSICEQYF	TGTGCCAAATCCCCGGGGGTCGGGAGTATTTGCGAGCAGTACTTC
.	TRBJ2-3	TRBV6-2/TRBV6-3	.	CASSYTARTDTQYF	TGTGCCAGCAGTTACACCGCCCGAACAGATACGCAGTATTTT
.	TRBJ2-7	TRBV5-6	.	CASSLGQDQQYF	TGTGCCAGCAGCTTGGGACAGGACCAACAGTACTTC
.	TRBJ1-5	TRBV4-1	few	CASSQDFFQPQHF	TGCGCCAGCAGCCAAGATTTTTTCCAGCCCCAGCATTTT
TRBD1	TRBJ2-7	TRBV4-1	.	CASSQVEQGAYEQYF	TGCGCCAGCAGCCAAGTAGAACAGGGGGCTTACGAGCAGTACTTC
.	TRBJ1-6	TRBV12-3/TRBV12-4	.	CASSSGGGSPLHF	TGTGCCAGCAGTTCGGGGGGCGGTTCACCCCTCCACTTT
.	TRBJ1-6	TRBV6-6	few	CASSYLQGLVDNSPLHF	TGTGCCAGCAGTTACCTTCAGGGCTTGGTTGATAATTCACCCCTCCACTTT
.	TRBJ2-5	TRBV4-2	.	CASSQEPMASGAQETQYF	TGTGCCAGCAGCCAAGAGCCTATGGCGTCAGGGGCCCAAGAGACCCAGTACTTC